This TCR beta chain is from a study of PD-L1 blockade in urothelial cancer. At the level of the study: Prior chemotherapy ranged from 0 to 3 regimens per patient. Study-level findings and limits: Durable benefit was linked to greater 3-week expansion of tumor-associated blood clones.

The time point is: pretreatment peripheral blood. This CDR3 contains 16 residues. Germline CDR1 SGHNT, CDR2 YENEEA. Unmatched junction bases numbered 10, after V lost 4 bases and J lost 1 base. Clones were read by immunoSEQ multiplex PCR, and TCRdb kept only the in-frame ones, dropping some. The data hold about 79,000 clones, with over 80% observed a single time. As regards this clone: Its antigen is not identified.

This sequence originates from a man in his forties with urothelial cancer. This specimen consisted of PBMCs, obtained around atezolizumab (anti-PD-L1) treatment. This sequence joins TRBV11-3 and TRBJ2-7, with TRBD1 identical over 7 bases. CDR3 loop: CASSSWTGEGSYEQYF. Here the CDR3 DNA reads TGTGCCAGCAGCTCGTGGACAGGAGAAGGGTCCTACGAGCAGTACTTC.